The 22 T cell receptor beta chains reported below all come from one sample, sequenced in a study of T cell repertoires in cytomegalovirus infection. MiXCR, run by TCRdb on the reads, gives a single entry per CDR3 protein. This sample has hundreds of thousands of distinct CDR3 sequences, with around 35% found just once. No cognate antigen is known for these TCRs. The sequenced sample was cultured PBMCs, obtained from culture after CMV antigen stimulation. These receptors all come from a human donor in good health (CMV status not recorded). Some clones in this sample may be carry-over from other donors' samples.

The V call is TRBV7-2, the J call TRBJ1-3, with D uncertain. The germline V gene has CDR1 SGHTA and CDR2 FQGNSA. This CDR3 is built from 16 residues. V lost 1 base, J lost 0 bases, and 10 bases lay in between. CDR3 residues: CASSLVSSSSGNTIYF. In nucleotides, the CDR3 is TGTGCCAGCAGCTTAGTCTCGTCCAGCTCTGGAAACACCATATATTTT.

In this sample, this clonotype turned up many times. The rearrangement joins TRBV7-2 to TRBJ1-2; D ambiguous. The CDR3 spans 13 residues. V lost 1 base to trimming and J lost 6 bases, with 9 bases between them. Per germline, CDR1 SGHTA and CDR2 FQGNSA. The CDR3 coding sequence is TGTGCCAGCAGCTTAGGAGGGCTGGATGGCTACACCTTC. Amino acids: CASSLGGLDGYTF.

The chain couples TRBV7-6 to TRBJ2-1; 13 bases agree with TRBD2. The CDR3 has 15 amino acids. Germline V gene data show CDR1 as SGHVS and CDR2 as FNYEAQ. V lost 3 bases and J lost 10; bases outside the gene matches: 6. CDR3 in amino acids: CASSLGLAGTSEQFF. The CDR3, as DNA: TGTGCCAGCAGCTTGGGACTAGCGGGAACGAGCGAGCAGTTCTTC.

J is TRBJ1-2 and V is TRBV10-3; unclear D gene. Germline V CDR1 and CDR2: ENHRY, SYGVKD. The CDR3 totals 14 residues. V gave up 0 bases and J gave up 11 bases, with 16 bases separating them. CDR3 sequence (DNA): TGTGCCATCAGTGAGTCCCAAGTGGGCCACGGATACACCTTC. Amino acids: CAISESQVGHGYTF.

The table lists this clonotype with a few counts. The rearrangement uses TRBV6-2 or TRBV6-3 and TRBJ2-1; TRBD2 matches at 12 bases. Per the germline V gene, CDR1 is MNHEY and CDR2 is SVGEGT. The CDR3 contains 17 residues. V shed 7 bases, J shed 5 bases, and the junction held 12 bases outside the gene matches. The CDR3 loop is CASNLPTGLAGHNEQFF. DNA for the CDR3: TGTGCCAGCAATCTTCCGACGGGACTAGCGGGTCACAATGAGCAGTTCTTC.

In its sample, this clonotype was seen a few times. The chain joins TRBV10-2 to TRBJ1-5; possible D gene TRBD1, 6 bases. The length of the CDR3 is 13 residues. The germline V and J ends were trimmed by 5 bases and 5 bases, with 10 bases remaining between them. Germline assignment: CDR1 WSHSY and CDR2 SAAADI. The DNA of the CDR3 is TGCGCCAGCAGTTGGGACACATATCAGCCCCAGCATTTT. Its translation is CASSWDTYQPQHF.

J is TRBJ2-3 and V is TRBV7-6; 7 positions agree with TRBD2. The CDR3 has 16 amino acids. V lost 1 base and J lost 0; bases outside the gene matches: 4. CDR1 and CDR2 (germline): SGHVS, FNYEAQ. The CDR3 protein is CASSLGGGGSTDTQYF. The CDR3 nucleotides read TGTGCCAGCAGCTTAGGAGGCGGGGGAAGCACAGATACGCAGTATTTT.

The CDR3 sequence is CASSADRGTYGYTF. CDR3 coding DNA: TGCGCCAGCAGCGCCGACAGGGGGACCTATGGCTACACCTTC. The genes are TRBV5-1 and TRBJ1-2, with 9 positions matching TRBD1. Germline-derived CDR1 and CDR2 are SGHRS and YFSETQ. Trimming removed 4 bases from V and 4 bases from J; junction bases left unmatched: 5. This CDR3 has 14 residues.

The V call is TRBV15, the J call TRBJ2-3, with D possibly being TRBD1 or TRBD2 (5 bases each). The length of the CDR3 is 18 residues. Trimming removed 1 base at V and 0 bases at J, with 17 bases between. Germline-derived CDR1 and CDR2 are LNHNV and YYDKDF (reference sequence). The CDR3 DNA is TGTGCCACCAGCAGAGGGGGGTGGAGCGGCACTAGCACAGATACGCAGTATTTT. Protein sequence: CATSRGGWSGTSTDTQYF. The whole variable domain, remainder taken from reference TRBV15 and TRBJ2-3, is DAMVIQNPRYQVTQFGKPVTLSCSQTLNHNVMYWYQQKSSQAPKLLFHYYDKDFNNEADTPDNFQSRRPNTSFCFLDIRSPGLGDTAMYLCATSRGGWSGTSTDTQYFGPGTRLTVL.

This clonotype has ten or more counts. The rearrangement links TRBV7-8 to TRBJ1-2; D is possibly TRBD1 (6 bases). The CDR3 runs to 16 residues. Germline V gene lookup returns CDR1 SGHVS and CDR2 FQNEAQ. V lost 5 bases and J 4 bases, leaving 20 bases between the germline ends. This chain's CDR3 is CASSPGTQLLVYGYTF. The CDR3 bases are TGTGCCAGCAGCCCCGGGACACAACTACTAGTCTATGGCTACACCTTC.

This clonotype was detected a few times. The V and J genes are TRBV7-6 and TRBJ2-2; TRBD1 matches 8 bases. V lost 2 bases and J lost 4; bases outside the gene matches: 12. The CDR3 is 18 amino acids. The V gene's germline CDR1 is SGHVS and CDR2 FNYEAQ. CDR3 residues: CASSLIKGDRGGTGELFF. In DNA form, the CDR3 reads TGTGCCAGCAGCTTAATAAAAGGAGACAGGGGCGGCACCGGGGAGCTGTTTTTT.

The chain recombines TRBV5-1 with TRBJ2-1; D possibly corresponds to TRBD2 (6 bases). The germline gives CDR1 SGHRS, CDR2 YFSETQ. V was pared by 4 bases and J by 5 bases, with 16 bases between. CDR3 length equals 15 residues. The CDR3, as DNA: TGCGCCAGCAGCATGGACGGGACTCGCAACAATGAGCAGTTCTTC. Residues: CASSMDGTRNNEQFF.

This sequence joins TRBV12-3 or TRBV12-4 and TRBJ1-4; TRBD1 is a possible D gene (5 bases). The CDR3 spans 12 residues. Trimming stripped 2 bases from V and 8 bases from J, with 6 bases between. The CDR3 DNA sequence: TGTGCCAGCAGTTTAAAGGGGGAAAAACTGTTTTTT. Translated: CASSLKGEKLFF.

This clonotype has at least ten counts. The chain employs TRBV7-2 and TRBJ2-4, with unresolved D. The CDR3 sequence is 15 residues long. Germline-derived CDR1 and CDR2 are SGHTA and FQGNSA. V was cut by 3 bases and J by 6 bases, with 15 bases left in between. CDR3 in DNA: TGTGCCAGCAGCTTGGGGTCTCCGGGCCTAAACATTCAGTACTTC. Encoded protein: CASSLGSPGLNIQYF.

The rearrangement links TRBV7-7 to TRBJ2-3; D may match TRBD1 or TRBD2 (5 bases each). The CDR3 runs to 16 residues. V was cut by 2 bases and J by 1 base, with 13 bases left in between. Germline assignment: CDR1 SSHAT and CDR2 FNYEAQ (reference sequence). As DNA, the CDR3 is TGTGCCAGCAGCTTAAAGAGGGGACCGCGCACAGATACGCAGTATTTT. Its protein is CASSLKRGPRTDTQYF.

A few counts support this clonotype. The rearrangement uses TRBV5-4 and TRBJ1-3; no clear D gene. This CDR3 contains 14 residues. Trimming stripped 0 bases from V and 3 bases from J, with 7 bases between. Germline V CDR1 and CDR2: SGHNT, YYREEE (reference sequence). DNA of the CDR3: TGTGCCAGCAGCTTGGGCGCCGTTGGAAACACCATATATTTT. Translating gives CASSLGAVGNTIYF.

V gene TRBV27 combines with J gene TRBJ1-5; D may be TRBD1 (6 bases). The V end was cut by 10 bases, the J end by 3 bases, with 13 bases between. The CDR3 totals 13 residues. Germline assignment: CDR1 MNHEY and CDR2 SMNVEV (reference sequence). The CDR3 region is CAIYRVSNQPQHF. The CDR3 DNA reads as TGTGCCATATACAGGGTTTCCAATCAGCCCCAGCATTTT.

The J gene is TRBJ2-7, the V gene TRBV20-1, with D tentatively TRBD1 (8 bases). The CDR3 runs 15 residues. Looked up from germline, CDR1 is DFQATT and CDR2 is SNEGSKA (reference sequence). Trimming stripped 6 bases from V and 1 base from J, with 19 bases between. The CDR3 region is CSAHRGGTGSYEQYF. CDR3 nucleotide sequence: TGCAGTGCCCATCGGGGAGGGACAGGTTCCTACGAGCAGTACTTC.

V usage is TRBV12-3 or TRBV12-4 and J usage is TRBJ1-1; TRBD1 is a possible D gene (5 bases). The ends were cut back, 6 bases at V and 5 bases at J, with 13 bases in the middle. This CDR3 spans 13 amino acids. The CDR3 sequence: CASRMGRGTEAFF. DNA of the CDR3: TGTGCCAGCAGGATGGGGCGAGGGACTGAAGCTTTCTTT.

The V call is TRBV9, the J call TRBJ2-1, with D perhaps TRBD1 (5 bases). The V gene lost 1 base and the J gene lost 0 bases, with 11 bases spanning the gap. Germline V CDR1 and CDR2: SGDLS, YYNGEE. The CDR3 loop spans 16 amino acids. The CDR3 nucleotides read TGTGCCAGCAGCGTATCCCCCGACAGCTCCTACAATGAGCAGTTCTTC. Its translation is CASSVSPDSSYNEQFF.

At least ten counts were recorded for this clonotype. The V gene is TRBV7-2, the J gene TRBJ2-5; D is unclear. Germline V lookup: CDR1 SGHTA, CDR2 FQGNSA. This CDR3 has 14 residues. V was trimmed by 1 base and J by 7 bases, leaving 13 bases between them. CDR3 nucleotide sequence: TGTGCCAGCAGCTTAGGGGCTGCCTCGGTGACCCAGTACTTC. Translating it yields CASSLGAASVTQYF.

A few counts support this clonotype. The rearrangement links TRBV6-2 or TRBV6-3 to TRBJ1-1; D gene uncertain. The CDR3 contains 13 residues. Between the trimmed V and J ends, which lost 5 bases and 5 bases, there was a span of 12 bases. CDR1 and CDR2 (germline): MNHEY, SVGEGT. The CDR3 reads CASSGGWWTEAFF. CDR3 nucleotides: TGTGCCAGCAGTGGTGGGTGGTGGACTGAAGCTTTCTTT.